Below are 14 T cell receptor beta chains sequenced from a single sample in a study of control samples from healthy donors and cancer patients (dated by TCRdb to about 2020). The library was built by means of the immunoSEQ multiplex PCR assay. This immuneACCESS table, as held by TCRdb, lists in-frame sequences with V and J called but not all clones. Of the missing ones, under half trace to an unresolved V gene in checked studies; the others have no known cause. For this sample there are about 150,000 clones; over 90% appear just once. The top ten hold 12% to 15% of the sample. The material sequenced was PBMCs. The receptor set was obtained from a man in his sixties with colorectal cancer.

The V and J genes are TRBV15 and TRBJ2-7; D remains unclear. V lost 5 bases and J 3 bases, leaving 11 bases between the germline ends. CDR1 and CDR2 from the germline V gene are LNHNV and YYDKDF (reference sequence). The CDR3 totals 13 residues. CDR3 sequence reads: CATSDRRYYEQYF. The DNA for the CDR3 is TGTGCCACCAGCGACCGACGGTACTACGAGCAGTACTTC.

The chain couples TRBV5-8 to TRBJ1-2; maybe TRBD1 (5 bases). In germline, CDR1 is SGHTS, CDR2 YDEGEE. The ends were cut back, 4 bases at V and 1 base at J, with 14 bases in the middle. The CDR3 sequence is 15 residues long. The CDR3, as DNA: TGTGCCAGCAGCCCCCCAGGGAGGATTAACTATGGCTACACCTTC. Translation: CASSPPGRINYGYTF.

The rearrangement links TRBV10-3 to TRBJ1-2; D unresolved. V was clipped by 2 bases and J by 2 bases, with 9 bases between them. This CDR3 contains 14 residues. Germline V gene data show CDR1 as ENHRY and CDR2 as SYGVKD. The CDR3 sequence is CAISESAGNYGYTF. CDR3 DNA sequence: TGTGCCATCAGTGAGAGTGCCGGAAACTATGGCTACACCTTC.

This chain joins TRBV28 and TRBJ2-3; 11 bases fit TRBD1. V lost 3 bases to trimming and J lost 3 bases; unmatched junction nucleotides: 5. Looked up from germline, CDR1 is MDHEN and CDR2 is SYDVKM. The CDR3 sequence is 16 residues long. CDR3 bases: TGTGCCAGCAGTTTGAGCGGGACAGGGGGAACAGATACGCAGTATTTT. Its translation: CASSLSGTGGTDTQYF.

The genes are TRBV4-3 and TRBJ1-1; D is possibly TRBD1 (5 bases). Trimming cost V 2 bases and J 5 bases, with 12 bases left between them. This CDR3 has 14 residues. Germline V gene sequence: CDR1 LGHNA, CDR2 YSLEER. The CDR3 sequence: CASSQSQGRTEAFF. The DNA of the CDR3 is TGCGCCAGCAGCCAAAGCCAGGGAAGGACTGAAGCTTTCTTT.

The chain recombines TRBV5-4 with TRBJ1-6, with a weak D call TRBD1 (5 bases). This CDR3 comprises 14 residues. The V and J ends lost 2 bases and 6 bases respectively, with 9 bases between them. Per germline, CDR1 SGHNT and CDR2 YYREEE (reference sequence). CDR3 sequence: CASSLRGLNSPLHF. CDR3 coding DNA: TGTGCCAGCAGCTTAAGGGGCCTTAATTCACCCCTCCACTTT.

Here the CDR3 DNA reads TGTGCCAGCAGTTCGACAGGGTCGGGCTACGAGCAGTACTTC. Translating it yields CASSSTGSGYEQYF. The rearrangement uses TRBV28 and TRBJ2-7; 7 bases are a match to TRBD1. Germline V gene data show CDR1 as MDHEN and CDR2 as SYDVKM. CDR3 length: 14 amino acids. V lost 4 bases to trimming and J lost 3 bases; unmatched junction nucleotides: 6.

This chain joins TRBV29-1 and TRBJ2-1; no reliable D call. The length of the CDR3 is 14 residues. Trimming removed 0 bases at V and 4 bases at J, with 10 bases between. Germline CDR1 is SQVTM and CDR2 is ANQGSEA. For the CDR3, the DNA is TGCAGCGTTGAAGATGGAAAGAAATACAATGAGCAGTTCTTC. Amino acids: CSVEDGKKYNEQFF.

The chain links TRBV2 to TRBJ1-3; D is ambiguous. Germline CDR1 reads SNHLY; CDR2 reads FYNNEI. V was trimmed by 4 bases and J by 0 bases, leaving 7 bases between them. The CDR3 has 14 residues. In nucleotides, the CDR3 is TGTGCCAGCAGTGCGGTCCTCTCTGGAAACACCATATATTTT. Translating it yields CASSAVLSGNTIYF.

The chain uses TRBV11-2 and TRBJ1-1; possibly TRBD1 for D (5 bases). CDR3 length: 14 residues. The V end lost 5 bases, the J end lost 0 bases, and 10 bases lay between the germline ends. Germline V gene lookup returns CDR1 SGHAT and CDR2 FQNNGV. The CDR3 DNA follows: TGTGCCAGCAGCCAAAACAGGTTGAACACTGAAGCTTTCTTT. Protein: CASSQNRLNTEAFF.

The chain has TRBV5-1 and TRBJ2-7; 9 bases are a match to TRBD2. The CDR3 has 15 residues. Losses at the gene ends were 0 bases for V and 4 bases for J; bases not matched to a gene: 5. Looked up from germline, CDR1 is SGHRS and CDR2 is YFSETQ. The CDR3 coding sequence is TGCGCCAGCAGCTTGGTGGCGGGGGGGCAGTACGAGCAGTACTTC. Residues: CASSLVAGGQYEQYF.

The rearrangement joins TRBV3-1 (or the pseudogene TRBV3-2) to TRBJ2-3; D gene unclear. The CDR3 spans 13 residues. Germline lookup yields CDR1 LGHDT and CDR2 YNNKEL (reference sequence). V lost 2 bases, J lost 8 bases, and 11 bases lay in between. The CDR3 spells CASSQSRFGTQYF. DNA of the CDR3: TGTGCCAGCAGCCAATCCCGATTTGGTACGCAGTATTTT.

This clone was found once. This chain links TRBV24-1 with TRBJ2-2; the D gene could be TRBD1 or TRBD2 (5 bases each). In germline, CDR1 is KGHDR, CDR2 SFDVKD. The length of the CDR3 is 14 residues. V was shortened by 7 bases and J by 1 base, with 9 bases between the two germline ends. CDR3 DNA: TGTGCCACCAGAGGGACCTTGAACACCGGGGAGCTGTTTTTT. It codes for CATRGTLNTGELFF.

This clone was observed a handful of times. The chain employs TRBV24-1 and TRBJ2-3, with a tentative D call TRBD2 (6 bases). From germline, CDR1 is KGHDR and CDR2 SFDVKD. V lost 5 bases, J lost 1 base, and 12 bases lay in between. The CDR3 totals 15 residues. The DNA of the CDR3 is TGTGCCACCAGTGCTCGGGGGAAGGGCACAGATACGCAGTATTTT. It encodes CATSARGKGTDTQYF.